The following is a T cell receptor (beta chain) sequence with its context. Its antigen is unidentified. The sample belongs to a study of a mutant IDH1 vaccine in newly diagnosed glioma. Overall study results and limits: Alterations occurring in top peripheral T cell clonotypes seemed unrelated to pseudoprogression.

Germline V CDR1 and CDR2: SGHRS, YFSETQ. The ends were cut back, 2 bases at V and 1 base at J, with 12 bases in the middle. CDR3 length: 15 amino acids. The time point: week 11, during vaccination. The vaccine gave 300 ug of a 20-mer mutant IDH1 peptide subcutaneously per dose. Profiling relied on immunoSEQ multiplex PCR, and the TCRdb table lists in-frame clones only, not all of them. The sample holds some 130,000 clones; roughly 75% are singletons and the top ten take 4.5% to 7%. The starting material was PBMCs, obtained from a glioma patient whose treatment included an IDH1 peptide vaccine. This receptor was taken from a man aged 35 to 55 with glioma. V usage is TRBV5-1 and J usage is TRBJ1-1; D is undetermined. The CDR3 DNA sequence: TGCGCCAGCAGCTTAACGGACGGGCAGAACACTGAAGCTTTCTTT. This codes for CASSLTDGQNTEAFF.